These T cell receptor beta chains were read from a single sample in a study of graft-versus-host responses after intestinal transplantation. The antigens for these receptors are not known. Using immunoSEQ multiplex PCR, the repertoire was profiled, and TCRdb retains in-frame clones only, with some absent. Of about 110,000 clones in the sample, 80% to 90% were seen once. The sequencing here drew on unstimulated CD4+ T cells sorted from spleen or lymph node cells, taken before transplant. All receptors derive from a human donor who was the organ donor for an intestinal transplant. Each CDR3 is given without its conserved first and last residue. D genes are given only for firm matches. Rows give clone size only sometimes, using once, few, many, or a class for an expanded clone.

CDR3: ASSDFGTGGLAKNIQY
J: TRBJ2-4
D: TRBD1
size: -
V: TRBV6-4

CDR3: ASSLFLAGEQY
J: TRBJ2-7
D: -
size: -
V: TRBV27

CDR3: ASSLAGGYGYT
J: TRBJ1-2
D: TRBD1
size: -
V: TRBV7-3

CDR3: AISEGQGQNYEQY
J: TRBJ2-7
D: TRBD1
size: -
V: TRBV10-3

CDR3: ASSERRYNSPLH
J: TRBJ1-6
D: -
size: -
V: TRBV6-5

CDR3: ASSGSGGSAYEQY
J: TRBJ2-7
D: TRBD2
size: -
V: TRBV10-1

CDR3: ASSLGTVPPGELF
J: TRBJ2-2
D: TRBD1
size: -
V: TRBV5-1

CDR3: ASSPTGDYGYT
J: TRBJ1-2
D: TRBD1
size: -
V: TRBV7-9

CDR3: ASSTTQGYGYT
J: TRBJ1-2
D: -
size: -
V: TRBV7-3

CDR3: ASSRQGLNTEAF
J: TRBJ1-1
D: TRBD1
size: -
V: TRBV5-6

CDR3: ASSQGDRGPYEQY
J: -
D: TRBD1
size: -
V: TRBV4-2

CDR3: ASSRYGTDDTEAF
J: TRBJ1-1
D: -
size: -
V: TRBV6-6

CDR3: ASSQDSGAGERFGYT
J: TRBJ1-2
D: -
size: -
V: TRBV4-2

CDR3: ASSLAGGPTDTQY
J: TRBJ2-3
D: -
size: -
V: TRBV7-2

CDR3: ASSPQGGELF
J: TRBJ2-2
D: -
size: -
V: TRBV7-3

CDR3: ASSQDRQGVVGYGYT
J: TRBJ1-2
D: -
size: -
V: TRBV4-1

CDR3: ASGLVGSAPQY
J: TRBJ2-3
D: -
size: -
V: TRBV12-5

CDR3: ASSRDGAYEQY
J: TRBJ2-7
D: -
size: -
V: TRBV6-1

CDR3: ASRAGDYGYT
J: TRBJ1-2
D: -
size: -
V: TRBV25-1

CDR3: ASSYGLTDTQY
J: TRBJ2-3
D: -
size: -
V: TRBV7-2

CDR3: ASSQASGGAFTGELF
J: TRBJ2-2
D: -
size: -
V: TRBV4-1

CDR3: AWSGGTTDTQY
J: TRBJ2-3
D: -
size: -
V: TRBV30

CDR3: ASSQGQIFTDTQY
J: TRBJ2-3
D: -
size: -
V: TRBV5-1

CDR3: ASSSLGVGESEKLF
J: TRBJ1-4
D: -
size: -
V: TRBV5-1

CDR3: ASRAGTGSYEQY
J: TRBJ2-7
D: TRBD1
size: -
V: TRBV6-5

CDR3: ASSPYGQYQETQY
J: TRBJ2-5
D: -
size: -
V: TRBV7-3

CDR3: ASSPTTSVNSWTQY
J: TRBJ2-5
D: TRBD2
size: -
V: TRBV11-2

CDR3: SARDRNTIY
J: TRBJ1-3
D: -
size: -
V: TRBV20-1

CDR3: ASILGGVRSNSPLH
J: TRBJ1-6
D: -
size: -
V: TRBV28

CDR3: ASSLVSANTGELF
J: TRBJ2-2
D: -
size: -
V: TRBV7-6

CDR3: ASSAVMNTEAF
J: TRBJ1-1
D: -
size: -
V: TRBV28

CDR3: ASSIVGTFKDNEQF
J: TRBJ2-1
D: -
size: -
V: TRBV19

CDR3: ASNQRPTGRKQF
J: TRBJ2-1
D: -
size: -
V: TRBV7-8

CDR3: ASSLAPTGSSTTEAF
J: TRBJ1-1
D: -
size: -
V: TRBV5-4

CDR3: ASSPGQGADTQY
J: TRBJ2-3
D: TRBD1
size: -
V: TRBV5-4

CDR3: ASSLSDQRGGKETQY
J: TRBJ2-5
D: TRBD2
size: -
V: TRBV5-4

CDR3: ASSLGDSSYEQY
J: TRBJ2-7
D: TRBD1
size: -
V: TRBV5-4

CDR3: ASSPGGGPEGDTQY
J: TRBJ2-3
D: -
size: -
V: TRBV7-3

CDR3: AWRMRGNAGNTIY
J: TRBJ1-3
D: -
size: -
V: TRBV30

CDR3: ASSEGNTEAF
J: TRBJ1-1
D: -
size: -
V: TRBV6-5

CDR3: ASSSLDRENTEAF
J: TRBJ1-1
D: TRBD1
size: -
V: TRBV19

CDR3: ASSAEGNQPQH
J: TRBJ1-5
D: -
size: -
V: TRBV2

CDR3: ASSPYEAGSSYNEQF
J: TRBJ2-1
D: TRBD2
size: once
V: TRBV18

CDR3: ASTARWNTGELF
J: TRBJ2-2
D: -
size: -
V: TRBV6-1

CDR3: ASSSRLFDDTQY
J: TRBJ2-3
D: -
size: once
V: TRBV9

CDR3: ASMPYRDNRGRLF
J: TRBJ1-4
D: -
size: few
V: TRBV19

CDR3: ASSVAEGTDTQY
J: TRBJ2-3
D: -
size: -
V: TRBV9

CDR3: ASSLDDRYTGELF
J: TRBJ2-2
D: -
size: -
V: TRBV5-1

CDR3: ASTTTPTRRDSPLH
J: TRBJ1-6
D: -
size: -
V: TRBV5-4

CDR3: ASTLTGENEQY
J: TRBJ2-7
D: TRBD1
size: -
V: TRBV6-1

CDR3: ASGLVRPRGTYNEQF
J: TRBJ2-1
D: -
size: -
V: TRBV12-5